This TCR beta chain is drawn from a study of regulatory T cells in long-lasting Graves disease. Regarding the study as a whole: Rather than thyroid tissue, only peripheral blood underwent study.

The authors built TCR beta libraries using iRepertoire HTBI primers and Arm-PCR of CDR3 regions. In the study's own analysis: Across all samples, under 65 TRBV segments and 14 TRBJ segments were identified. TCRdb used MiXCR to reprocess the multiplex PCR reads, holding one entry per CDR3 protein. The V and J calls and clone size come from TCRdb's table, not from the authors' own analysis. The sample has fewer than 550,000 distinct CDR3 sequences, 16% seen once. With regard to this clonotype: Its antigen is unknown.

Per germline, CDR1 MNHEY and CDR2 SMNVEV (reference sequence). The length of the CDR3 is 16 residues. Noted time point: newly diagnosed GD, antithyroid drugs for less than 3 months. The TCR library used RNA extracted from PBMCs. In Xi'an, China, an endocrinology department was the source of patients. These data also formed part of another study, on T cells in Graves' hyperthyroidism and ophthalmopathy. According to that study: A set of HTBI primers served as the primers for a first-round RT-PCR of the TCR CDR3.

The sample consisted of peripheral blood mononuclear cells (PBMCs), taken at new diagnosis, from a patient treated with antithyroid drugs. This TCR derives from a woman under 30 with Graves disease. The rearrangement links TRBV27 to TRBJ2-1; 10 nucleotides agree with TRBD1. The DNA matches TRBJ2-5 better at its end, which makes the J call doubtful. The CDR3 here is CASSLVTGGGERTQYF. DNA for the CDR3: TGTGCCAGCAGCCTTGTGACAGGGGGCGGCGAAAGGACCCAGTACTTC.